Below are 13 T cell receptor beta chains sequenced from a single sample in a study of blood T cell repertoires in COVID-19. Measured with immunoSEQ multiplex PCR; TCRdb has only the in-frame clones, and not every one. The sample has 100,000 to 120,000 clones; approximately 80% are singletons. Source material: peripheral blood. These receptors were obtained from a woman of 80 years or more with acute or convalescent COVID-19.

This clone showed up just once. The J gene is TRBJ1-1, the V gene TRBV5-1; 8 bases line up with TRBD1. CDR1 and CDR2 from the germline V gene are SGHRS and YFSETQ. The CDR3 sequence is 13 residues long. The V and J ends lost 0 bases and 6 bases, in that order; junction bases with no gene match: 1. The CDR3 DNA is TGCGCCAGCAGCTTGGAACAGGGGGCTGAAGCTTTCTTT. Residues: CASSLEQGAEAFF.

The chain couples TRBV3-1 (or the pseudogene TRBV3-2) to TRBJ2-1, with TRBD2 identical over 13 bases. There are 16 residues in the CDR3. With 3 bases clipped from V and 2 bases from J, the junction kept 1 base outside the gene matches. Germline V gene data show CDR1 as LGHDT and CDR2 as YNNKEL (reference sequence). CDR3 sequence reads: CASSQGLAGTYNEQFF. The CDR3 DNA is TGTGCCAGCAGCCAGGGACTAGCGGGAACCTACAATGAGCAGTTCTTC.

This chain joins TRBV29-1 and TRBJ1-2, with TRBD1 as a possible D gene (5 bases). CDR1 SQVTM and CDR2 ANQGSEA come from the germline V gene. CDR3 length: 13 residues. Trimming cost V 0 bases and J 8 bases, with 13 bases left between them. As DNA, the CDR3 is TGCAGCGTTGAAGATAATAGGGGATGGGGCTACACCTTC. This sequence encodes CSVEDNRGWGYTF. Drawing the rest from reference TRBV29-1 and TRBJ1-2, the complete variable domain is SAVISQKPSRDICQRGTSLTIQCQVDSQVTMMFWYRQQPGQSLTLIATANQGSEATYESGFVIDKFPISRPNLTFSTLTVSNMSPEDSSIYLCSVEDNRGWGYTFGSGTRLTVV.

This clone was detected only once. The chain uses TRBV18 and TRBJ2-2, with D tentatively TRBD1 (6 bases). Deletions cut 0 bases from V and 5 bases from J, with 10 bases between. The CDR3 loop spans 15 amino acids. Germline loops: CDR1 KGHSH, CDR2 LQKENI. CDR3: CASSPPLQGTGELFF. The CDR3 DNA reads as TGTGCCAGCTCACCACCTCTCCAGGGGACCGGGGAGCTGTTTTTT.

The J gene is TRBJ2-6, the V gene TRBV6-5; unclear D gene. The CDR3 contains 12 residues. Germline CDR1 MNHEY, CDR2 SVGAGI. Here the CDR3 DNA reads TGTGCTACGAGCTCTGGGGCCAACGTCCTGACTTTC. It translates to CATSSGANVLTF.

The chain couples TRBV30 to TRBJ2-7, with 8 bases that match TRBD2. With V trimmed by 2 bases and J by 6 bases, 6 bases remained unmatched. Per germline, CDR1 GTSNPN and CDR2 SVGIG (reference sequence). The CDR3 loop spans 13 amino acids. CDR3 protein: CAWSNRGGSEQYV. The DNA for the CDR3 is TGTGCCTGGAGTAACCGGGGGGGAAGCGAGCAGTACGTC.

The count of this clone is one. Here the CDR3 reads CASSVQGGQPQHF. In DNA form, the CDR3 reads TGTGCCAGCAGTGTGCAGGGAGGCCAGCCCCAGCATTTT. J is TRBJ1-5 and V is TRBV2; D is perhaps TRBD1 (5 bases). From germline, CDR1 is SNHLY and CDR2 FYNNEI. Trimming cost V 4 bases and J 7 bases, with 11 bases left between them. This CDR3 has 13 residues.

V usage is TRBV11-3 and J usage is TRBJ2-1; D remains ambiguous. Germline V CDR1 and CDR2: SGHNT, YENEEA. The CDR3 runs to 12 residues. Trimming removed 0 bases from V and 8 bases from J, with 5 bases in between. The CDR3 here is CASSLDSDEQFF. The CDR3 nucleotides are TGTGCCAGCAGCTTAGATTCGGATGAGCAGTTCTTC.

The CDR3 nucleotides read TGTGCCAGCAGCAGCGGACGGTTCTCCTACAATGAGCAGTTCTTC. Translating gives CASSSGRFSYNEQFF. The chain has TRBV7-9 and TRBJ2-1, with D possibly being TRBD2 (5 bases). Trimming left V 5 bases short and J 0 bases short, with 11 bases between. This CDR3 is built from 15 residues. Germline assignment: CDR1 SEHNR and CDR2 FQNEAQ (reference sequence).

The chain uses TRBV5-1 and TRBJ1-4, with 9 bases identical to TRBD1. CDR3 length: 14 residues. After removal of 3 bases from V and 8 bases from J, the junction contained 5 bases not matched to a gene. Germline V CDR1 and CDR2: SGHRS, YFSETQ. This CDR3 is CASSSGQGGEKLFF. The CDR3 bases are TGCGCCAGCAGCTCGGGACAGGGTGGGGAAAAACTGTTTTTT. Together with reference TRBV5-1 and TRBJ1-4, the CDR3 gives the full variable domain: KAGVTQTPRYLIKTRGQQVTLSCSPISGHRSVSWYQQTPGQGLQFLFEYFSETQRNKGNFPGRFSGRQFSNSRSEMNVSTLELGDSALYLCASSSGQGGEKLFFGSGTQLSVL.

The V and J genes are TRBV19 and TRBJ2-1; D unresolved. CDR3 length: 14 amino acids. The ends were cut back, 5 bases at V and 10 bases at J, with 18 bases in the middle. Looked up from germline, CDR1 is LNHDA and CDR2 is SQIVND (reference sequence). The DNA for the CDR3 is TGTGCCAGTAGTGGCCCTTCAAGAGCGACGGAGCAGTTCTTC. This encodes CASSGPSRATEQFF. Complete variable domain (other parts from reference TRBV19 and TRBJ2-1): DGGITQSPKYLFRKEGQNVTLSCEQNLNHDAMYWYRQDPGQGLRLIYYSQIVNDFQKGDIAEGYSVSREKKESFPLTVTSAQKNPTAFYLCASSGPSRATEQFFGPGTRLTVL.

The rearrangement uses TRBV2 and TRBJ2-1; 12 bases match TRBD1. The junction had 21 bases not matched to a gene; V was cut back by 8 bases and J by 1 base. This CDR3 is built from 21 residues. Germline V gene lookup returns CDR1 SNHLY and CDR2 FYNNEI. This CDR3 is CASYSISFRDRGLNSYNEQFF. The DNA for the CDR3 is TGTGCCAGCTACAGCATATCATTCCGGGACAGGGGGCTTAATTCCTACAATGAGCAGTTCTTC.

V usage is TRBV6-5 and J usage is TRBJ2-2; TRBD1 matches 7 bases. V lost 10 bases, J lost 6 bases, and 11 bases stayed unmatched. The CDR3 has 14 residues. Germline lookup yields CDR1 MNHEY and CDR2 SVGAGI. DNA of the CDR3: TGTGCCACCTCGGAACAGGGGCTGGCCGGGGAGCTGTTTTTT. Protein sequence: CATSEQGLAGELFF.